This entry concerns a single T cell receptor (beta chain). Its antigen is still unknown. Amplification used 60 Vbeta primers and 13 Jbeta primers. Sequenced by immunoSEQ multiplex PCR; TCRdb stores in-frame clones only, minus some. The table shows some 150,000 clones, with roughly 83% occurring only once. The sample comes from a study of cytomegalovirus exposure and HLA in healthy donors. Study-level findings and limits: In an earlier analysis, productive rearrangement rates for most beta V segments clustered near 87% or 30%. Later analysis showed most CMV-associated TCR beta chains appearing HLA-restricted. Investigators reported 164 TCR beta chains as tied to cytomegalovirus.

V gave up 5 bases and J gave up 6 bases, with 7 bases separating them. Germline values: CDR1 SEHNR, CDR2 FQNEAQ (reference sequence). CDR3 size: 12 residues. V usage is TRBV7-9 and J usage is TRBJ2-2; a possible D gene is TRBD1 (6 bases). This TCR derives from a man aged 35 to 55 in good health and CMV-seronegative. The sequenced sample was PBMCs. The CDR3 spells CASSGQSGELFF. DNA of the CDR3: TGTGCCAGCAGCGGACAGTCCGGGGAGCTGTTTTTT.